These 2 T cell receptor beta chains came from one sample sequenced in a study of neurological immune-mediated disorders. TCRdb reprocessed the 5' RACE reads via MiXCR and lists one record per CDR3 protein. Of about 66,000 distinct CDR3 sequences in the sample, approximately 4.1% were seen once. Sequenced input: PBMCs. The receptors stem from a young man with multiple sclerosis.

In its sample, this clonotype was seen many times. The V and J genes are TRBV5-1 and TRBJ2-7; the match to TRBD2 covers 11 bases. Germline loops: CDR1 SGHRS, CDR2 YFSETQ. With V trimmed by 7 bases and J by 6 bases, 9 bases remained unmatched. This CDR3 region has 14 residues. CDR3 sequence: CASRGTSGLLEQYF. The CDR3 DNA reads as TGCGCCAGCCGCGGGACTAGCGGACTACTCGAGCAGTACTTC.

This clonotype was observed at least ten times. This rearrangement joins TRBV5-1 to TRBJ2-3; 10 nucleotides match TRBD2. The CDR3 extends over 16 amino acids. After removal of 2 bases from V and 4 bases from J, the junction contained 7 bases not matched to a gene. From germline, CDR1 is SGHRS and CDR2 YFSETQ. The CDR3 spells CASSLAGGSVADTQYF. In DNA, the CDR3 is TGCGCCAGCAGCTTAGCGGGGGGGTCTGTCGCAGATACGCAGTATTTT.